This T cell receptor beta chain comes out of a study of PD-L1 blockade in urothelial cancer. For the study at large: Patients had been given 0 to 3 earlier chemotherapy regimens. A median roughly 150,000 T cells were found in blood samples. Study findings and constraints: Expansion of tumor-associated blood clones at 3 weeks was greater in durable-benefit patients.

From germline, CDR1 is SGHRS and CDR2 YFSETQ. With 4 bases removed from V and 1 base from J, the gap between germline ends came to 14 bases. The CDR3 totals 15 residues. For this clone: Its antigen remains unidentified.

Time point meaning: pretreatment peripheral blood. What went into each PCR as a spike was synthetic TCR analog templates. Generated by immunoSEQ multiplex PCR, the TCRdb table keeps only in-frame clones and is missing some. The table shows roughly 40,000 clones, with roughly 90% occurring only once. V usage is TRBV5-1 and J usage is TRBJ2-5, with TRBD2 as a possible D gene (6 bases). This receptor was obtained from a donor over 35 with urothelial cancer. The sequencing here drew on PBMCs, taken around atezolizumab (anti-PD-L1) treatment. The CDR3 spells CASSRRGSGQETQYF. In DNA form, the CDR3 reads TGCGCCAGCAGCAGGCGGGGTAGCGGCCAAGAGACCCAGTACTTC.